Listed below are T cell receptor beta chains from one sample, sequenced in a study of cytomegalovirus exposure and HLA in healthy donors. Data came from immunoSEQ multiplex PCR; TCRdb stores just in-frame clones and leaves some out. The sample comprises under 150,000 clones, 80% to 90% of which are singletons, and roughly 2.6% rests with the top ten. Sequenced: PBMCs. Receptor source: a man aged 50 to 60 in good health and CMV-seronegative. Each CDR3 is given with its conserved first and last residue. D genes are given only for firm matches. Some rows mark clone size as missing; the rest say once, few, many or name a class of expanded clone.

J gene: TRBJ1-6
clone size: .
V gene: TRBV23-1
D gene: .
CDR3 protein: CASSQSRQHPHSPLHF
CDR3 DNA: TGCGCCAGCAGTCAATCGAGGCAGCACCCCCATTCACCCCTCCACTTT

J gene: TRBJ2-1
clone size: .
V gene: TRBV4-3
D gene: .
CDR3 protein: CASSPPFHNEQFF
CDR3 DNA: TGCGCCAGCAGCCCCCCGTTCCACAATGAGCAGTTCTTC

J gene: TRBJ2-7
clone size: .
V gene: TRBV5-8
D gene: .
CDR3 protein: CASSRRTTGNSFFF
CDR3 DNA: TGTGCCAGCAGCCGGCGGACCACAGGGAACTCATTTTTCTTC

J gene: TRBJ2-5
clone size: few
V gene: TRBV7-9
D gene: .
CDR3 protein: CASSLAPGGDEQYF
CDR3 DNA: TGTGCCAGCAGCTTAGCCCCCGGCGGGGATGAGCAGTACTTC

J gene: TRBJ2-3
clone size: once
V gene: TRBV5-8
D gene: .
CDR3 protein: CASSRTGRADTQYF
CDR3 DNA: TGTGCCAGCAGCAGAACAGGGAGGGCAGATACGCAGTATTTT

J gene: TRBJ1-2
clone size: .
V gene: TRBV27
D gene: TRBD1
CDR3 protein: CASSFVPGGGYTF
CDR3 DNA: TGTGCCAGCAGTTTTGTCCCAGGGGGTGGCTACACCTTC

J gene: TRBJ1-5
clone size: .
V gene: TRBV19
D gene: .
CDR3 protein: CASSRQTSNQPQHF
CDR3 DNA: TGTGCCAGTAGTAGACAGACCAGCAATCAGCCCCAGCATTTT

J gene: TRBJ2-7
clone size: .
V gene: TRBV5-1
D gene: .
CDR3 protein: CASTEDSLYEQYF
CDR3 DNA: TGCGCCAGCACTGAAGACAGCCTCTACGAGCAGTACTTC

J gene: TRBJ2-1
clone size: .
V gene: TRBV2
D gene: TRBD2
CDR3 protein: CASRVLAGSGNEQFF
CDR3 DNA: TGTGCCAGCAGAGTTCTAGCGGGGTCTGGCAATGAGCAGTTCTTC

J gene: TRBJ1-1
clone size: .
V gene: TRBV5-1
D gene: TRBD1
CDR3 protein: CASSLGTGALNTEAFF
CDR3 DNA: TGCGCCAGCAGCTTGGGGACAGGGGCCTTGAACACTGAAGCTTTCTTT

J gene: TRBJ2-1
clone size: once
V gene: TRBV2
D gene: .
CDR3 protein: CASSEQGVHYNEQFF
CDR3 DNA: TGTGCCAGCAGTGAACAGGGCGTCCACTACAATGAGCAGTTCTTC

J gene: TRBJ1-2
clone size: .
V gene: TRBV10-3
D gene: .
CDR3 protein: CAIRARTVPNYGYTF
CDR3 DNA: TGTGCCATCAGAGCCCGGACAGTACCTAACTATGGCTACACCTTC

J gene: TRBJ2-7
clone size: .
V gene: TRBV4-3
D gene: .
CDR3 protein: CASSQEVRTTYEQYF
CDR3 DNA: TGCGCCAGCAGCCAAGAAGTTAGGACTACCTACGAGCAGTACTTC